The 30 T cell receptor beta chains in this list originate from one sample, sequenced in a study of T cell repertoires in cytomegalovirus infection. TCRdb passed the reads through MiXCR, listing each CDR3 protein once. The table shows fewer than 550,000 distinct CDR3 sequences, with 15% to 20% occurring only once. Sequencing was done on a sample of CD8+ T cells from PBMCs. The receptors shown here come from a human donor in good health (CMV status not recorded). Some clones in this sample may be carry-over from other donors' samples.

This clonotype occurred many times. The V call is TRBV4-2, the J call TRBJ1-1, with a tentative D call TRBD1 (5 bases). This CDR3 has 17 amino acids. V shed 0 bases and J shed 0 bases, with 14 bases lying between them. Looked up from germline, CDR1 is LGHNA and CDR2 is YNFKEQ. As DNA, the CDR3 is TGTGCCAGCAGCCAAGATTGGGGCGGACCCATGAACACTGAAGCTTTCTTT. Protein product: CASSQDWGGPMNTEAFF.

This clonotype was picked up one time. V usage is TRBV13 and J usage is TRBJ2-1; D gene ambiguous. CDR3 length equals 13 residues. V was cut by 5 bases and J by 4 bases, with 9 bases left in between. Germline assignment: CDR1 PRHDT and CDR2 FYEKMQ (reference sequence). This CDR3 is CASSARKYNEQFF. The CDR3 DNA is TGTGCCAGCAGCGCTCGCAAATACAATGAGCAGTTCTTC.

The chain carries TRBV28 and TRBJ2-5, with TRBD2 as a possible D gene (6 bases). Germline loops: CDR1 MDHEN, CDR2 SYDVKM. Trimming pared 2 bases from V and 2 bases from J, leaving 12 bases between. CDR3 size: 15 residues. CDR3 residues: CASSLGGLLQETQYF. CDR3 DNA sequence: TGTGCCAGCAGTTTAGGAGGACTACTACAAGAGACCCAGTACTTC.

This clonotype was observed a handful of times. The chain uses TRBV9 and TRBJ1-1; D possibly corresponds to TRBD1 (5 bases). CDR3 size: 14 residues. Trimming removed 4 bases from V and 3 bases from J, with 13 bases in between. Germline CDR1 SGDLS, CDR2 YYNGEE. CDR3 loop: CASSPQGKDTEAFF. Written as DNA, the CDR3 is TGTGCCAGCAGCCCGCAGGGCAAGGACACTGAAGCTTTCTTT.

This clonotype has ten or more counts. The chain carries TRBV7-2 and TRBJ2-3, with 12 bases that match TRBD2. This CDR3 has 17 residues. Germline V gives CDR1 SGHTA, CDR2 FQGNSA. Unmatched junction bases numbered 4, after V lost 3 bases and J lost 0 bases. The CDR3 DNA is TGTGCCAGCAGCTTCCGACTAGCGGGGGTTAGCACAGATACGCAGTATTTT. It translates to CASSFRLAGVSTDTQYF.

This clonotype was seen repeatedly, ten times or more. The J gene is TRBJ2-1, the V gene TRBV6-2 or TRBV6-3; TRBD1 aligns across 10 bases. Germline V gene lookup returns CDR1 MNHEY and CDR2 SVGEGT. J gave up 3 bases and V 3 bases, and 8 bases lay outside the gene matches. The CDR3 sequence is 17 residues long. The CDR3 region is CASSYSIRDRGYNEQFF. The CDR3, as DNA: TGTGCCAGCAGTTATTCGATCCGGGACAGGGGCTACAATGAGCAGTTCTTC.

This clonotype showed up many times. The chain is built from TRBV15 and TRBJ2-3, with a possible D match to TRBD2 (5 bases). This CDR3 comprises 15 residues. V was shortened by 3 bases and J by 10 bases, with 20 bases between the two germline ends. Per the germline V gene, CDR1 is LNHNV and CDR2 is YYDKDF (reference sequence). The CDR3 region has the DNA TGTGCCACCAGCAGGGACGAGGGAGCTGACTGCGCGCAGTATTTT. It codes for CATSRDEGADCAQYF.

The chain employs TRBV29-1 and TRBJ1-1; no definite D call. Trimming took off 5 bases at V and 3 bases at J, with 13 bases between the two ends. Per germline, CDR1 SQVTM and CDR2 ANQGSEA. This CDR3 comprises 13 residues. CDR3 nucleotide sequence: TGCAGCGTTCTCTTCCTCGGGGACACTGAAGCTTTCTTT. This translates into CSVLFLGDTEAFF.

This clonotype appeared many times. The V gene is TRBV7-9, the J gene TRBJ2-3, with TRBD1 matching 10 bases. CDR3 length equals 16 residues. Trimming removed 5 bases from V and 3 bases from J; junction bases left unmatched: 8. The germline CDR1 and CDR2 sequences are SEHNR and FQNEAQ (reference sequence). This CDR3 is CASSPQDRGSTDTQYF. DNA for the CDR3: TGTGCCAGCAGCCCACAGGACAGGGGGTCGACAGATACGCAGTATTTT.

The V and J genes are TRBV20-1 and TRBJ2-2; 7 bases agree with TRBD1. The junction had 10 bases not matched to a gene; V was cut back by 0 bases and J by 0 bases. The germline gives CDR1 DFQATT, CDR2 SNEGSKA (reference sequence). This CDR3 has 18 residues. In DNA, the CDR3 is TGCAGTGCTAGAGATCCGGGACAGCCATTCGCGAACACCGGGGAGCTGTTTTTT. Protein: CSARDPGQPFANTGELFF.

This chain uses TRBV15 with TRBJ1-1; 8 nucleotides line up with TRBD1. Germline V lookup: CDR1 LNHNV, CDR2 YYDKDF (reference sequence). This CDR3 comprises 15 residues. Trimming removed 1 base from V and 4 bases from J; junction bases left unmatched: 5. CDR3 nucleotides: TGTGCCACCAGCAGAGGGGACAGGACGTCCACTGAAGCTTTCTTT. It specifies CATSRGDRTSTEAFF.

As for this clonotype: Without the conserved terminal phenylalanine or tryptophan, this CDR3 likely stems from a read error. V usage is TRBV2 and J usage is TRBJ2-7; a weak D match, TRBD1 (6 bases). V was shortened by 10 bases and J by 1 base, with 8 bases between the two germline ends. This CDR3 has 11 amino acids. Germline CDR1 and CDR2: SNHLY and FYNNEI. CDR3 DNA: TGTGCCAACGGACAGTCCTACGAGCAGTACTTA. Translation: CANGQSYEQYL.

This clonotype came up a few times. The chain combines TRBV27 with TRBJ2-7, with TRBD1 matching over 9 bases. Germline V gene sequence: CDR1 MNHEY, CDR2 SMNVEV (reference sequence). The ends lost 2 bases at V and 3 bases at J; junction bases unmatched: 5. The CDR3 loop spans 15 amino acids. The CDR3 DNA follows: TGTGCCAGCAGTTTAGACGGGACAGGGTTCTACGAGCAGTACTTC. Translated: CASSLDGTGFYEQYF.

This clonotype has a handful of counts. The chain carries TRBV4-1 and TRBJ1-5; possible D gene TRBD1, 6 bases. This CDR3 comprises 14 residues. The germline gives CDR1 MGHRA, CDR2 YSYEKL. Trimming pared 2 bases from V and 7 bases from J, leaving 12 bases between. This chain's CDR3 is CASSQRTGRQPQHF. For the CDR3, the DNA is TGCGCCAGCAGCCAAAGAACAGGGCGGCAGCCCCAGCATTTT.

This clonotype was recorded at least ten times. J is TRBJ2-7 and V is TRBV7-8; D call uncertain. This CDR3 is built from 14 residues. Trimming pared 3 bases from V and 0 bases from J, leaving 9 bases between. Germline CDR1 reads SGHVS; CDR2 reads FQNEAQ. CDR3 nucleotide sequence: TGTGCCAGCAGCTTCGGAACGAGCTCCTACGAGCAGTACTTC. Translation gives CASSFGTSSYEQYF.

This clonotype was detected many times. The rearrangement uses TRBV7-2 and TRBJ1-5, with 9 bases aligning to TRBD1. Looked up from germline, CDR1 is SGHTA and CDR2 is FQGNSA. This CDR3 spans 19 amino acids. V lost 0 bases, J lost 0 bases, and 9 bases stayed unmatched. In DNA, the CDR3 is TGTGCCAGCAGCTTAGCTTATGGACAGGGGTTATATAGCAATCAGCCCCAGCATTTT. Its protein is CASSLAYGQGLYSNQPQHF.

This clonotype was counted ten times or more. The rearrangement joins TRBV4-1 to TRBJ2-7; D not certain. There are 16 residues in the CDR3. Trimming removed 0 bases from V and 0 bases from J, with 12 bases in between. Germline V gene sequence: CDR1 MGHRA, CDR2 YSYEKL. The CDR3 DNA is TGCGCCAGCAGCCAAGATAGAACTCTGGGCTCCTACGAGCAGTACTTC. Its protein is CASSQDRTLGSYEQYF.

The rearrangement joins TRBV20-1 to TRBJ2-2; no clear D gene. The CDR3 runs 15 residues. V was cut by 0 bases and J by 0 bases, with 8 bases left in between. The germline V gene has CDR1 DFQATT and CDR2 SNEGSKA (reference sequence). The CDR3 sequence is CSARDHRTNTGELFF. DNA for the CDR3: TGCAGTGCTAGAGATCACAGAACGAACACCGGGGAGCTGTTTTTT.

This clonotype was observed once. This clone may be a read error of a much larger clone one base away. No conserved phenylalanine or tryptophan is present at the end of the CDR3, so a read error is the likely explanation. The V and J genes are TRBV4-2 and TRBJ2-7; D is perhaps TRBD1 (5 bases). Germline V gene sequence: CDR1 LGHNA, CDR2 YNFKEQ. Trimming took off 6 bases at V and 2 bases at J, with 17 bases between the two ends. The CDR3 contains 15 residues. CDR3 sequence (DNA): TGTGCCAGCAGTTCAGACAAATCCAGGGCCTACGAGCAGTACTTA. Translation: CASSSDKSRAYEQYL.

The CDR3 nucleotides read TGTGCCATCAGTGCGGTAGGACAGGGGCGCTCTAACTATGGCTACACCTTC. It is translated as CAISAVGQGRSNYGYTF. V gene TRBV10-3 combines with J gene TRBJ1-2, with 9 bases that match TRBD1. CDR1 ENHRY and CDR2 SYGVKD come from the germline V gene. The CDR3 consists of 17 residues. V lost 4 bases and J lost 0; bases outside the gene matches: 9.

The genes are TRBV2 and TRBJ1-1; no clear D. Germline V gene data show CDR1 as SNHLY and CDR2 as FYNNEI. V was trimmed by 1 base and J by 5 bases, leaving 8 bases between them. This CDR3 is built from 13 residues. CDR3: CASSEDSYTEAFF. The CDR3 DNA sequence: TGTGCCAGCAGTGAAGACAGTTATACTGAAGCTTTCTTT.

This clonotype was seen repeatedly, ten times or more. This chain joins TRBV15 and TRBJ1-2; D unclear. V was trimmed by 0 bases and J by 1 base, leaving 9 bases between them. Germline V gene lookup returns CDR1 LNHNV and CDR2 YYDKDF (reference sequence). The CDR3 covers 15 residues. The CDR3 is CATSRDFADNYGYTF. The CDR3 nucleotides are TGTGCCACCAGCAGAGATTTCGCTGATAACTATGGCTACACCTTC. The complete variable domain, with remaining parts taken from reference TRBV15 and TRBJ1-2, reads DAMVIQNPRYQVTQFGKPVTLSCSQTLNHNVMYWYQQKSSQAPKLLFHYYDKDFNNEADTPDNFQSRRPNTSFCFLDIRSPGLGDTAMYLCATSRDFADNYGYTFGSGTRLTVV.

This clonotype was counted ten times or more. J is TRBJ2-3 and V is TRBV11-2, with D perhaps matching TRBD2 (6 bases). V was cut by 3 bases and J by 1 base, with 20 bases left in between. The length of the CDR3 is 18 residues. Per the germline V gene, CDR1 is SGHAT and CDR2 is FQNNGV. CDR3 in DNA: TGTGCCAGCAGCTTCTGGAGGGGCTTAAGGTCCCGCACAGATACGCAGTATTTT. This translates into CASSFWRGLRSRTDTQYF.

The chain carries TRBV11-2 and TRBJ2-7; D unresolved. This CDR3 spans 13 amino acids. Trimming removed 7 bases at V and 2 bases at J, with 12 bases between. Germline V gives CDR1 SGHAT, CDR2 FQNNGV. The DNA of the CDR3 is TGTGCCAGCAACCCCCGGCTCCCCTACGAGCAGTACTTC. Protein sequence: CASNPRLPYEQYF.

On this clonotype itself: This CDR3 fails to terminate in the conserved phenylalanine or tryptophan, so it likely reflects a read error. The chain employs TRBV19 and TRBJ2-7; D perhaps matches TRBD2 (5 bases). Germline lookup yields CDR1 LNHDA and CDR2 SQIVND (reference sequence). The CDR3 sequence is 14 residues long. Trimming left V 5 bases short and J 4 bases short, with 15 bases between. Here the CDR3 reads CASSGPGNPYEQYL. DNA for the CDR3: TGTGCCAGTAGTGGGCCGGGGAATCCTTACGAGCAGTACTTA.

This clonotype was counted ten times or more. The chain employs TRBV7-9 and TRBJ1-2; 7 bases map to TRBD1. Germline V CDR1 and CDR2: SEHNR, FQNEAQ (reference sequence). The CDR3 runs 14 residues. V dropped 5 bases and J dropped 8; count of bases not matched to a gene: 11. CDR3 in DNA: TGTGCCAGCAGCCCCCCCGGACAGGCGGGAGGCTACACCTTC. It translates to CASSPPGQAGGYTF. Together with reference TRBV7-9 and TRBJ1-2, the CDR3 gives the full variable domain: DTGVSQNPRHKITKRGQNVTFRCDPISEHNRLYWYRQTLGQGPEFLTYFQNEAQLEKSRLLSDRFSAERPKGSFSTLEIQRTEQGDSAMYLCASSPPGQAGGYTFGSGTRLTVV.

This clonotype has a handful of counts. The chain couples TRBV2 to TRBJ2-6, with a possible D match to TRBD2 (5 bases). Trimming removed 6 bases from V and 0 bases from J, with 15 bases in between. This CDR3 region has 17 residues. The germline CDR1 and CDR2 sequences are SNHLY and FYNNEI. CDR3 nucleotides: TGTGCCAGCAGCCTACCAGCGGAATTCTCTGGGGCCAACGTCCTGACTTTC. It is translated as CASSLPAEFSGANVLTF.

About this clonotype: The conserved final phenylalanine or tryptophan is absent from the CDR3, which likely points to a read error. J is TRBJ2-7 and V is TRBV27; the match to TRBD1 covers 8 bases. The CDR3 sequence is 14 residues long. Looked up from germline, CDR1 is MNHEY and CDR2 is SMNVEV (reference sequence). V lost 7 bases to trimming and J lost 2 bases; unmatched junction nucleotides: 7. The CDR3: CASTPGTGTYEQYL. The CDR3 DNA follows: TGTGCCAGCACCCCCGGGACAGGAACCTACGAGCAGTACTTA.

This clonotype was seen at least ten times. The chain has TRBV7-9 and TRBJ1-1; no firm D call. Germline CDR1 is SEHNR and CDR2 is FQNEAQ (reference sequence). V was cut by 1 base and J by 5 bases, with 5 bases left in between. The CDR3 totals 12 residues. The CDR3 loop reads CASSLGETEAFF. DNA for the CDR3: TGTGCCAGCAGCTTAGGGGAGACTGAAGCTTTCTTT.

The table lists this clonotype with many counts. The rearrangement links TRBV24-1 to TRBJ1-3; 7 bases map to TRBD1. V gave up 3 bases and J gave up 1 base; unmatched junction bases: 11. The CDR3 has 18 amino acids. Germline loops: CDR1 KGHDR, CDR2 SFDVKD. Here the CDR3 DNA reads TGTGCCACCAGTGATCTACTAAGCCCGACAGGGTCTGGAAACACCATATATTTT. It specifies CATSDLLSPTGSGNTIYF.